This T cell receptor beta chain was obtained from a study of cytotoxic CD8 clonotypes in ibrutinib-treated CLL. In the study overall: Following treatment for a median roughly 13 months, range 6 to 36, response samples were then taken. Study-wide results and limits: Circulating CD8+ T-cell counts were tracked by baseline clonality, which exceeded that of age-matched healthy donors.

The TCR beta libraries used approximately 2 micrograms of genomic DNA that came from cryopreserved PBMCs. This table comes from immunoSEQ multiplex PCR, and its TCRdb copy is limited to in-frame clones, with some not included. The repertoire consists of 35,000 to 55,000 clones, with 60% to 75% occurring once and the leading ten covering roughly 13%. V was clipped by 4 bases and J by 2 bases; unmatched bases: 5. The germline V gene has CDR1 MGHRA and CDR2 YSYEKL. The CDR3 consists of 16 residues. For this clone: Its antigen is currently unknown.

The TCR comes from a human donor with chronic lymphocytic leukemia. The sample was PBMCs, taken after 12 months of ibrutinib treatment. V and J are TRBV4-1 and TRBJ2-3, with 11 bases fitting TRBD1. CDR3 in amino acids: CASSPRGQGATDTQYF. The DNA of the CDR3 is TGCGCCAGCAGCCCCAGAGGACAGGGGGCCACAGATACGCAGTATTTT.